This T cell receptor beta chain was captured in a study of T cell responses to AZD1222 COVID-19 vaccine. Notes on the study in general: Baseline testing showed seropositivity in only 6 or 7 AZD1222 recipients. The donor cohort was predominantly white British with a female majority, and clonal diversity may have been underestimated. Researchers report vaccine-associated CD4 TCRs spanning spike, with dominance at 160-218 and 743-854.

The protocol was immunoSEQ multiplex PCR, while the TCRdb copy is restricted to in-frame clones and leaves out a portion. The sample carries more than 70,000 clones, more than 85% recorded once. CDR1 is MDHEN, CDR2 SYDVKM, per germline. This CDR3 is built from 14 residues. Trimming removed 4 bases at V and 2 bases at J, with 12 bases between. About this clone itself: The target antigen is unknown.

This chain joins TRBV28 and TRBJ2-7, with D possibly matching TRBD1 (6 bases). The clonotype originates from an adult who received the AZD1222 COVID-19 vaccine. The sample in question was peripheral blood, obtained 28 days after the second AZD1222 dose. Written as DNA, the CDR3 is TGTGCCAGCAGTTCCAAAGGGGACACCTACGAGCAGTACTTC. Protein product: CASSSKGDTYEQYF.